This T cell receptor beta chain was obtained from a study of vaccination effects on CD4 cells after COVID-19. Study-level information: The participants, recipients of two vaccine doses, got either BNT162b2 or mRNA-1273. Study outcomes and limitations: Both infection-induced and vaccine-induced clones contracted markedly at late post-vaccination timepoints.

Details on this clone: Its antigen remains unknown. A junction boundary mismatches the germline segment, possibly from a read error.

This CDR3 comprises 14 residues. CDR1 is SQVTM, CDR2 ANQGSEA, per germline. The ViraFEST assay expanded antigen-specific CD4+ T cells with viral peptide pools before sequencing. With 9 to 11 days of culture completed, CD4+ T cells were isolated. Vaccine recipients, nucleocapsid antibody negative, had no prior SARS-CoV-2 infection. Here immunoSEQ multiplex PCR was the method, and the copy in TCRdb shows in-frame clones only, minus some. The table lists roughly 67,000 clones, roughly 79% of them singletons. The chain has TRBV29-1 and TRBJ2-3; 10 bases are a match to TRBD2. This sequence originates from a human donor who received a COVID-19 vaccine. The sample consisted of CD4+ T cells from PBMCs cultured with SARS-CoV-2 spike peptides, taken before COVID-19 vaccination. This CDR3 is CSVEGLAATDTQYF. The CDR3 coding sequence is TGCAGCGTGGAAGGACTAGCGGCTACAGATACGCAGTATTTT.